These 8 T cell receptor beta chains were sequenced from one sample in a study of cytomegalovirus exposure and HLA in healthy donors (dated by TCRdb to the late 2010s). Library preparation was by the immunoSEQ multiplex PCR assay. A mixture of 60 forward primers for TCR Vbeta segments and 13 reverse primers for TCR Jbeta segments was used in the multiplex PCR. In TCRdb, the immuneACCESS table is reduced to in-frame sequences with V and J assigned. These tables do not hold every clone; where another copy was compared, an unresolved V gene accounts for under half, and the others remain unexplained. For this sample there are hundreds of thousands of clones; more than 85% appear just once. The ten largest make up over 0.95% of the sample. Source material: PBMCs. The receptors shown here come from a woman in her late teens or twenties in good health and CMV-seronegative.

V and J are TRBV6-5 and TRBJ1-6; perhaps TRBD1 as D (6 bases). CDR3 length: 15 residues. Germline lookup yields CDR1 MNHEY and CDR2 SVGAGI. Trimming removed 6 bases at V and 2 bases at J, with 11 bases between. The CDR3 DNA follows: TGTGCCAGCAGAGGGGGTACGGCCTATAATTCACCCCTCCACTTT. Protein product: CASRGGTAYNSPLHF.

This chain connects TRBV7-9 to TRBJ1-1, with 7 bases lining up with TRBD1. With 1 base clipped from V and 3 bases from J, the junction kept 8 bases outside the gene matches. CDR3 size: 16 residues. Germline loops: CDR1 SEHNR, CDR2 FQNEAQ (reference sequence). The CDR3 nucleotides are TGTGCCAGCAGCTTAGTTAGGCAGGGGGTCGACACTGAAGCTTTCTTT. Its translation is CASSLVRQGVDTEAFF.

The DNA of the CDR3 is TGTGCCAGCAGCCCCAGGACAGGGTTTTCCTACGAGCAGTACTTC. Its translation is CASSPRTGFSYEQYF. The gene calls are TRBV9 and TRBJ2-7, with TRBD1 matching 8 bases. Looked up from germline, CDR1 is SGDLS and CDR2 is YYNGEE. V lost 4 bases, J lost 1 base, and 7 bases stayed unmatched. This CDR3 contains 15 residues.

V is TRBV14 and J is TRBJ2-1; a possible D gene is TRBD2 (6 bases). CDR3 size: 17 residues. The V end was cut by 0 bases, the J end by 2 bases, with 14 bases between. The germline CDR1 and CDR2 sequences are SGHDN and FVKESK. DNA for the CDR3: TGTGCCAGCAGCCAAGATTTGACTAGGGTCCCCTACAATGAGCAGTTCTTC. It is translated as CASSQDLTRVPYNEQFF.

The chain carries TRBV4-3 and TRBJ2-1; 14 bases fit TRBD2. Germline V lookup: CDR1 LGHNA, CDR2 YSLEER. The CDR3 has 16 amino acids. With V trimmed by 3 bases and J by 7 bases, 5 bases remained unmatched. CDR3 DNA sequence: TGCGCCAGCAGCCAGACTAGCGGGAGGGGCGGGAATGAGCAGTTCTTC. This translates into CASSQTSGRGGNEQFF.

This chain connects TRBV6-5 to TRBJ2-7, with TRBD1 identical over 7 bases. V dropped 6 bases and J dropped 3; count of bases not matched to a gene: 5. The CDR3 totals 13 residues. Germline CDR1 and CDR2: MNHEY and SVGAGI. In nucleotides, the CDR3 is TGTGCCAGCAGAAGAACAGGGGACTACGAGCAGTACTTC. Protein: CASRRTGDYEQYF.

The V call is TRBV2, the J call TRBJ1-1; TRBD1 matches at 7 bases. The CDR3 has 13 residues. The J segment lost 3 bases and the V segment lost 5 bases, leaving 3 bases of the junction unmatched. Looked up from germline, CDR1 is SNHLY and CDR2 is FYNNEI. The CDR3 DNA reads as TGTGCCAGCAGTCTGGGACAGTACACTGAAGCTTTCTTT. Protein: CASSLGQYTEAFF.

This chain connects TRBV7-2 to TRBJ2-7, with TRBD1 as a possible D gene (5 bases). The length of the CDR3 is 16 residues. V was cut by 5 bases and J by 4 bases, with 21 bases left in between. From germline, CDR1 is SGHTA and CDR2 FQGNSA. CDR3 coding DNA: TGTGCCAGCAGCCCGATTCGGGCAGGGCGTCGTTACGAGCAGTACTTC. Protein sequence: CASSPIRAGRRYEQYF.